This T cell receptor beta chain was found in a study of early T cells in non-severe SARS-CoV-2 infection. Molecules of cDNA were individually given unique molecular identifiers that were attached to them. Each CDR3 protein is one row after TCRdb ran MiXCR on the 5' RACE reads. The data contain tens of thousands of distinct CDR3 sequences, 10% of them seen just once; the ten biggest clones take up approximately 8%. This CDR3 is built from 19 residues. V lost 10 bases and J lost 2; bases outside the gene matches: 20. Germline V gives CDR1 WNHNN, CDR2 SYGVQD (reference sequence). The sample consisted of whole blood, taken at baseline. The chain combines TRBV10-1 with TRBJ1-3, with 10 bases identical to TRBD1. The source of this sequence is an adult who was a healthcare worker with PCR-confirmed SARS-CoV-2 infection or an uninfected control (not recorded which). In DNA form, the CDR3 reads TGCGCCACCCTACTCCCGACAGGGGGCATCGGGTCGACTGGAAACACCATATATTTT. It is translated as CATLLPTGGIGSTGNTIYF.